These 14 T cell receptor beta chains came from one sample sequenced in a study of breast tumors, draining lymph nodes, adjacent tissues. One entry per CDR3 protein, called by TCRdb with MiXCR from the multiplex PCR reads. The data contain 150,000 to 250,000 distinct CDR3 sequences, approximately 33% of them singletons. Axillary draining lymph nodes of breast cancer patients supplied the node samples. Sample: axillary lymph node tissue. These receptors all come from a female donor with breast cancer. Some clones in this sample may be carry-over from other donors' samples.

This clonotype has only a few counts. CDR3 protein: CASSQVGVGGGAEAFF. CDR3 nucleotide sequence: TGCGCCAGCAGCCAAGTCGGGGTAGGAGGAGGGGCTGAAGCTTTCTTT. J is TRBJ2-5 and V is TRBV4-3, with a weak D call TRBD1 (5 bases). The assigned J gene may be wrong: the sequence end matches TRBJ1-1 better. Germline values: CDR1 LGHNA, CDR2 YSLEER. The CDR3 contains 16 residues.

This clonotype occurred many times. The chain carries TRBV30 and TRBJ2-1; 8 bases agree with TRBD2. Germline-derived CDR1 and CDR2 are GTSNPN and SVGIG (reference sequence). The CDR3 is made up of 13 amino acids. J lost 4 bases, V lost 3 bases, and 2 bases had no gene match. The CDR3 DNA follows: TGTGCCTGGAGCCGGGGGGGTTACAATGAGCAGTTCTTC. Translating gives CAWSRGGYNEQFF. Complete variable domain (other parts from reference TRBV30 and TRBJ2-1): SQTIHQWPATLVQPVGSPLSLECTVEGTSNPNLYWYRQAAGRGLQLLFYSVGIGQISSEVPQNLSASRPQDRQFILSSKKLLLSDSGFYLCAWSRGGYNEQFFGPGTRLTVL.

This clonotype was detected many times. The chain employs TRBV6-6 and TRBJ1-5, with 8 positions matching TRBD1. V was clipped by 6 bases and J by 7 bases; unmatched bases: 8. Germline V CDR1 and CDR2: MNHNY, SVGAGI (reference sequence). This CDR3 comprises 14 residues. DNA of the CDR3: TGTGCCAGCAGACCAGACAGGGGAAGCCAGCCCCAGCATTTT. Protein: CASRPDRGSQPQHF.

This clonotype was observed many times. V usage is TRBV10-3 and J usage is TRBJ2-5; perhaps TRBD2 as D (6 bases). Germline V lookup: CDR1 ENHRY, CDR2 SYGVKD. V dropped 3 bases and J dropped 5 bases, with 13 bases sitting between them. The CDR3 loop spans 14 amino acids. The CDR3 region has the DNA TGTGCCATCAGTGATCGGGTGGGGGGTGAGACCCAGTACTTC. Translated, it gives CAISDRVGGETQYF.

A few counts support this clonotype. This could be a read error, since a much larger clone is one nucleotide away. The chain combines TRBV20-1 with TRBJ2-1; D possibly corresponds to TRBD2 (6 bases). This CDR3 comprises 15 residues. Germline-derived CDR1 and CDR2 are DFQATT and SNEGSKA (reference sequence). CDR3 nucleotide sequence: TGCAGTGCCCTGGGACTCTCCGCCTCCTCCAATGAGCAGTTCTTC. Encoded protein: CSALGLSASSNEQFF.

At least ten counts were recorded for this clonotype. This chain joins TRBV5-1 and TRBJ2-3, with 8 bases identical to TRBD1. The germline V gene encodes CDR1 SGHRS and CDR2 YFSETQ. With V trimmed by 4 bases and J by 4 bases, 8 bases remained unmatched. The CDR3 loop spans 15 amino acids. The CDR3 here is CASSVDRVRADTQYF. The CDR3 coding sequence is TGCGCCAGCAGCGTGGACAGGGTGAGGGCAGATACGCAGTATTTT.

This clonotype has more than one count but fewer than ten. A much larger clone is a single base away; this may be a read error. This CDR3 reads CASSGEAINEKLFF. The CDR3 DNA reads TGTGCCAGCAGTGGGGAGGCGATTAATGAAAAACTGTTTTTT. This rearrangement joins TRBV2 to TRBJ1-4; D gene ambiguous. The CDR3 extends over 14 amino acids. V was shortened by 4 bases and J by 4 bases, with 10 bases between the two germline ends. Germline values: CDR1 SNHLY, CDR2 FYNNEI.

At least ten counts were recorded for this clonotype. This chain joins TRBV10-3 and TRBJ1-5; TRBD1 matches 12 bases. The CDR3 is 19 residues long. The V gene end was trimmed by 3 bases and the J gene end by 0 bases; junction bases not matched to a gene: 9. Germline lookup yields CDR1 ENHRY and CDR2 SYGVKD. CDR3 in DNA: TGTGCCATCAGTGATCCGGGACAGGGGGCCCCTTATAGCAATCAGCCCCAGCATTTT. The encoded protein is CAISDPGQGAPYSNQPQHF.

The chain combines TRBV6-6 with TRBJ1-4; D is undetermined. Judging by the DNA end, TRBJ1-1 fits better; the J call may be wrong. The germline V gene has CDR1 MNHNY and CDR2 SVGAGI (reference sequence). The CDR3 has 12 residues. This chain's CDR3 is CASREGGTEAFF. In DNA, the CDR3 is TGTGCCAGCAGGGAGGGTGGCACTGAAGCTTTCTTT.

This clonotype was counted at least ten times. The chain carries TRBV24-1 and TRBJ2-3; D is undetermined. Trimming shortened V by 1 base and J by 2 bases, and 6 bases separated the two germline ends. Germline lookup yields CDR1 KGHDR and CDR2 SFDVKD. CDR3 length: 14 residues. The CDR3: CATSDFPTTDTQYF. For the CDR3, the DNA is TGTGCCACCAGTGATTTCCCAACCACAGATACGCAGTATTTT.

The J gene is TRBJ2-7, the V gene TRBV24-1; 8 bases are shared with TRBD1. Germline lookup yields CDR1 KGHDR and CDR2 SFDVKD. The CDR3 length is 13 residues. The junction had 5 bases not matched to a gene; V was cut back by 5 bases and J by 6 bases. CDR3 in DNA: TGTGCCACCAGTGGAGCAGGGGGCACCGAGCAGTACTTC. It specifies CATSGAGGTEQYF.

This clonotype showed up many times. The chain carries TRBV5-1 and TRBJ2-1; possible D gene TRBD2, 5 bases. Between the trimmed V and J ends, which lost 4 bases and 0 bases, there was a span of 5 bases. The CDR3 is made up of 13 amino acids. Germline lookup yields CDR1 SGHRS and CDR2 YFSETQ. The CDR3 spells CASSGLSYNEQFF. CDR3 bases: TGCGCCAGCAGCGGACTCTCCTACAATGAGCAGTTCTTC.

There are many counts of this clonotype. The rearrangement joins TRBV7-8 to TRBJ2-7; 11 bases are shared with TRBD1. V gave up 5 bases and J gave up 1 base; unmatched junction bases: 7. This CDR3 region has 16 residues. Germline V gene lookup returns CDR1 SGHVS and CDR2 FQNEAQ. In DNA form, the CDR3 reads TGTGCCAGCAGCCCCGCCCGGGACAGGGGGTCCTACGAGCAGTACTTC. This gives the protein CASSPARDRGSYEQYF.

With regard to this clonotype: With a much larger clone just one base away, this may be a read error. This chain joins TRBV5-1 and TRBJ2-5; 10 bases are a match to TRBD2. Germline CDR1 and CDR2: SGHRS and YFSETQ. The CDR3 extends over 15 amino acids. Losses at the gene ends were 0 bases for V and 5 bases for J; bases not matched to a gene: 4. The CDR3 here is CASSLGTSGDETQYF. The CDR3 nucleotides read TGCGCCAGCAGCTTGGGGACTAGCGGAGACGAGACCCAGTACTTC. Drawing the rest from reference TRBV5-1 and TRBJ2-5, the complete variable domain is KAGVTQTPRYLIKTRGQQVTLSCSPISGHRSVSWYQQTPGQGLQFLFEYFSETQRNKGNFPGRFSGRQFSNSRSEMNVSTLELGDSALYLCASSLGTSGDETQYFGPGTRLLVL.